The sequence of this TCR beta chain was determined in a study of cytomegalovirus exposure and HLA in healthy donors. Study-wide points: In a later analysis, about 17,000 TCR beta sequences were associated with HLA alleles at 0.05 false discovery rate. Fewer N-insertions than the roughly 600-donor mean were reportedly shown by an Asian-associated ancestry cluster in a later analysis.

In this sample, this clone turned up a few times. Its antigen is unknown. PCR used 60 Vbeta primers and 13 Jbeta primers. The table came from immunoSEQ multiplex PCR; TCRdb's copy has only in-frame clones and leaves some out. The sample has some 190,000 clones; 81% are singletons. Donors likely had unrecorded immune exposures despite being nominally healthy when sampled. CDR3 length: 16 residues. CDR1 is SGHNT and CDR2 is YYREEE in the germline V gene (reference sequence). The ends were cut back, 1 base at V and 3 bases at J, with 13 bases in the middle. The chain is built from TRBV5-4 and TRBJ1-4; tentatively, D is TRBD1 (5 bases). This TCR was sampled from a man between 18 and 29 years old in good health and CMV-seronegative. Sample: PBMCs. The CDR3: CASSLKLPRANEKLFF. CDR3 coding DNA: TGTGCCAGCAGCTTGAAACTCCCCAGGGCTAATGAAAAACTGTTTTTT.